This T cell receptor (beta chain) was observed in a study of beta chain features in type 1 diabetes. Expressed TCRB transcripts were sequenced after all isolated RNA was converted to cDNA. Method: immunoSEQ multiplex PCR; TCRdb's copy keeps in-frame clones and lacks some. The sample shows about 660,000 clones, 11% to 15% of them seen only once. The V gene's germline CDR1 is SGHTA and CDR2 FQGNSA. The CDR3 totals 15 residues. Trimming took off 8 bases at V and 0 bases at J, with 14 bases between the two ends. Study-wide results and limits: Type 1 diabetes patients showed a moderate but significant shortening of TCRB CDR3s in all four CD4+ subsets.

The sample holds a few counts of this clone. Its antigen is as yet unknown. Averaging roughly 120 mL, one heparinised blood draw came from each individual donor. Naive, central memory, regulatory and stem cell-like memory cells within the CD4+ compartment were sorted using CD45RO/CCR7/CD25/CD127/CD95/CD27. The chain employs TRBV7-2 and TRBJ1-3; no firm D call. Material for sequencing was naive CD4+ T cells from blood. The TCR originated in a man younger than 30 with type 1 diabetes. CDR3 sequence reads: CASGIPTVSGNTIYF. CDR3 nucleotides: TGTGCCAGCGGAATACCGACGGTCTCTGGAAACACCATATATTTT.